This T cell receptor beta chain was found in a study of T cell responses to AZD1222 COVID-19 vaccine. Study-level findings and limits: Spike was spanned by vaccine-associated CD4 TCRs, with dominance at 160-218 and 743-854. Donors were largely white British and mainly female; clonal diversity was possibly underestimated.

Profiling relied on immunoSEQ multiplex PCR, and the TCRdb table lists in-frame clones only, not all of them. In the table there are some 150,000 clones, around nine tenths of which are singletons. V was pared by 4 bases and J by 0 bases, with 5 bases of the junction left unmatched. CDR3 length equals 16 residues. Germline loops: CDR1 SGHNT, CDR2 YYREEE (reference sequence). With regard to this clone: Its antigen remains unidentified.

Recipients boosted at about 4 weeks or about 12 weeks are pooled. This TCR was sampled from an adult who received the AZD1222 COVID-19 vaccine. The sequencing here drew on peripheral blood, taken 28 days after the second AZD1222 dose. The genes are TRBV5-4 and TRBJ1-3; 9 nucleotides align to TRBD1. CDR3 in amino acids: CASSRGTGLSGNTIYF. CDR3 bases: TGTGCCAGCAGCCGCGGGACAGGGCTCTCTGGAAACACCATATATTTT.